This paragraph reports one TCR beta chain. Germline CDR1 reads SQVTM; CDR2 reads ANQGSEA. The CDR3 is 13 residues long. J gave up 5 bases and V 7 bases, and 6 bases lay outside the gene matches. Data came from immunoSEQ multiplex PCR; TCRdb stores just in-frame clones and leaves some out. Of more than 20,000 clones listed, roughly 90% are singletons. This sample was taken from a study of control samples from healthy donors and cancer patients. The sample taken for sequencing was PBMCs. The sequence was collected from a man aged 50 to 59 with lung cancer. The chain carries TRBV29-1 and TRBJ2-2, with 8 bases matching TRBD1. The CDR3 spells CSGRQGWTGELFF. The CDR3, as DNA: TGCAGCGGGCGACAGGGGTGGACCGGGGAGCTGTTTTTT.